This T cell receptor beta chain was sequenced during a study of tumor-infiltrating lymphocytes in primary liver carcinoma. Study overall: All patients, whether men or women, fell within 30 to 69 years of age. Samples produced roughly 3.5 to 7.5 million productive TCRbeta reads, comparable across tissue types.

A primer in the constant region served to generate TCR beta cDNA from around 500 ng of total RNA. ARM-PCR, slightly modified, supplied the TCR beta libraries through three nested multiplex PCR rounds. Running 9 to 10 cycles apiece, the first two PCR rounds relied on TRBV1-TRBV30 forward primers together with a C-beta reverse primer. TCRdb processed the multiplex PCR reads anew with MiXCR; each CDR3 protein has one entry. The repertoire holds tens of thousands of distinct CDR3 sequences, with approximately 72% as singletons. The CDR3 length is 15 residues. The germline V gene has CDR1 MNHEY and CDR2 SVGAGI. To note about this clonotype: At one of its ends the junction is not consistent with the germline gene, which may arise from a read error.

RNA and DNA were co-extracted from about 19-30 mg of unsorted bulk tissue. The study enrolled treatment-naive patients with chronic HBV infection. The sequenced sample consisted of liver tumor tissue from sampling region 1. Subset meaning: tumor region T1, superior pole. The origin of this receptor is a middle-aged man with primary liver carcinoma and hepatitis B virus infection. The rearrangement links TRBV6-5 to TRBJ2-3, with D perhaps TRBD1 (6 bases). The CDR3 region has the DNA TGTGCCAGCAGTAGGGGGTCGGTCAGTACAGATACGCAATATTTT. Its translation: CASSRGSVSTDTQYF.